The 15 T cell receptor beta chains given below trace back to one sample, sequenced in a study of lung T cells in sarcoidosis with Löfgren's syndrome. Via MiXCR, TCRdb re-called the reads, giving one row per CDR3 protein. Among some 21,000 distinct CDR3 sequences, approximately 22% were seen once, and the ten largest hold 0.65% to 0.9%. Sequences were obtained from CD4+ T cells from bronchoalveolar lavage. The receptors here all came from a human donor with sarcoidosis (Löfgren's syndrome or another form), or a control subject (not recorded which).

V is TRBV5-4 and J is TRBJ1-4; 7 bases are shared with TRBD1. The CDR3 runs to 14 residues. V lost 2 bases and J lost 8; bases outside the gene matches: 6. Germline CDR1 SGHNT, CDR2 YYREEE (reference sequence). The CDR3, as DNA: TGTGCCAGCAGCTTCACAGGGGTAGGGGAAAAACTGTTTTTT. This encodes CASSFTGVGEKLFF.

This clonotype showed up many times. The V call is TRBV7-3, the J call TRBJ2-1; 13 nucleotides agree with TRBD2. CDR3 length equals 17 residues. V gave up 0 bases and J gave up 7 bases; unmatched junction bases: 6. Per germline, CDR1 SGHTA and CDR2 FQGTGA. The CDR3: CASSLTTSGRLRNEQFF. CDR3 coding DNA: TGTGCCAGCAGCTTAACGACTAGCGGGAGGTTAAGGAATGAGCAGTTCTTC.

This clonotype was observed a handful of times. The V gene is TRBV4-2, the J gene TRBJ1-2; 7 bases line up with TRBD1. This CDR3 is built from 17 residues. Trimming took 4 bases from V and 8 from J; bases not matched to a gene: 19. Per germline, CDR1 LGHNA and CDR2 YNFKEQ. The CDR3 DNA reads as TGTGCCAGCAGCCTCCCGGAGCAGGGGGATCGGGGGTCCGGCTACACCTTC. Translating gives CASSLPEQGDRGSGYTF.

This clonotype appeared a few times. This may be a read error, as it is one base from a much larger clone. The CDR3 region has the DNA TGTGCCAGCAGCTTTCCTGATCGGCCCCAGCATTTT. It translates to CASSFPDRPQHF. The rearrangement joins TRBV7-9 to TRBJ1-5; D not resolved. The CDR3 covers 12 residues. Between the trimmed V and J ends, which lost 3 bases and 9 bases, there was a span of 9 bases. Germline V CDR1 and CDR2: SEHNR, FQNEAQ (reference sequence).

As concerns this clonotype: A clone one base away is much larger, so this may be a read error. V and J are TRBV28 and TRBJ2-7, with a possible D match to TRBD2 (6 bases). Germline loops: CDR1 MDHEN, CDR2 SYDVKM. This CDR3 is built from 16 residues. The V gene lost 5 bases and the J gene lost 2 bases, with 19 bases spanning the gap. In nucleotides, the CDR3 is TGTGCCAGCAGTCCCATTAGGTTTCGGGAGACCTACGAGCAGTACTTC. This sequence encodes CASSPIRFRETYEQYF. Combining the CDR3 with reference TRBV28 and TRBJ2-7 gives the whole variable domain DVKVTQSSRYLVKRTGEKVFLECVQDMDHENMFWYRQDPGLGLRLIYFSYDVKMKEKGDIPEGYSVSREKKERFSLILESASTNQTSMYLCASSPIRFRETYEQYFGPGTRLTVT.

This chain's CDR3 is CASSPRTGETDTQYF. The CDR3 bases are TGTGCCAGCTCACCCAGGACAGGGGAAACAGATACGCAGTATTTT. This chain uses TRBV18 with TRBJ2-3; 9 nucleotides agree with TRBD1. The CDR3 sequence is 15 residues long. Germline V CDR1 and CDR2: KGHSH, LQKENI. Losses at the gene ends were 3 bases for V and 3 bases for J; bases not matched to a gene: 4.

This clonotype was counted many times. This chain joins TRBV2 and TRBJ2-7, with D hard to call. With 3 bases removed from V and 4 bases from J, the gap between germline ends came to 10 bases. The CDR3 has 13 amino acids. Germline loops: CDR1 SNHLY, CDR2 FYNNEI. CDR3 protein: CASSDYGLYEQYF. The CDR3 nucleotides are TGTGCCAGCAGTGACTACGGCCTTTACGAGCAGTACTTC. The variable domain in full, with the rest retrieved from reference TRBV2 and TRBJ2-7, is EPEVTQTPSHQVTQMGQEVILRCVPISNHLYFYWYRQILGQKVEFLVSFYNNEISEKSEIFDDQFSVERPDGSNFTLKIRSTKLEDSAMYFCASSDYGLYEQYFGPGTRLTVT.

The sample holds many counts of this clonotype. The rearrangement links TRBV5-1 to TRBJ1-5, with TRBD1 identical over 7 bases. The CDR3 is 18 amino acids. Germline CDR1 SGHRS, CDR2 YFSETQ. J gave up 6 bases and V 4 bases, and 19 bases lay outside the gene matches. As DNA, the CDR3 is TGCGCCAGCAGCAAACCTGTCAAAACAGGGGCCCCTCGTCAGCCCCAGCATTTT. It specifies CASSKPVKTGAPRQPQHF.

The genes are TRBV4-1 and TRBJ2-3; TRBD1 might be the D (6 bases). This CDR3 is 14 amino acids long. V was clipped by 2 bases and J by 3 bases, with 9 bases between them. Germline V gives CDR1 MGHRA, CDR2 YSYEKL. In DNA form, the CDR3 reads TGCGCCAGCAGCCAAACCGGGACAACAGATACGCAGTATTTT. Translated, it gives CASSQTGTTDTQYF.

This clonotype was observed many times. This rearrangement joins TRBV7-2 to TRBJ2-1, with D tentatively TRBD1 (5 bases). The CDR3 contains 13 residues. V was cut by 1 base and J by 7 bases, with 8 bases left in between. Germline V gives CDR1 SGHTA, CDR2 FQGNSA. CDR3 nucleotide sequence: TGTGCCAGCAGCTTAGTTCGGACAAATGAGCAGTTCTTC. Translation gives CASSLVRTNEQFF.

This clonotype was picked up a small number of times. V gene TRBV19 combines with J gene TRBJ2-2; D unclear. V was trimmed by 5 bases and J by 0 bases, leaving 1 base between them. CDR1 is LNHDA and CDR2 is SQIVND in the germline V gene (reference sequence). The CDR3 runs 12 residues. CDR3 residues: CASSSNTGELFF. In DNA, the CDR3 is TGTGCCAGTAGTTCGAACACCGGGGAGCTGTTTTTT.

Only a few counts were recorded for this clonotype. A clone one base away is much larger, so this may be a read error. V is TRBV20-1 and J is TRBJ2-1, with TRBD2 as a possible D gene (5 bases). Germline assignment: CDR1 DFQATT and CDR2 SNEGSKA (reference sequence). CDR3 length: 16 amino acids. The CDR3 spells CSARGQAADSYSEQFF. For the CDR3, the DNA is TGCAGTGCTAGAGGCCAAGCGGCAGACTCCTACAGTGAGCAGTTCTTC.

This clonotype was seen at least ten times. This chain connects TRBV20-1 to TRBJ2-7, with D maybe TRBD2 (5 bases). V was clipped by 1 base and J by 4 bases, with 5 bases between them. The length of the CDR3 is 11 residues. CDR1 and CDR2 (germline): DFQATT, SNEGSKA (reference sequence). The CDR3 nucleotides are TGCAGTGCTAGAGGAGGGTACGAGCAGTACTTC. This encodes CSARGGYEQYF.

This clonotype was seen only a few times. The chain carries TRBV5-1 and TRBJ2-5, with TRBD2 matching over 13 bases. The CDR3 contains 17 residues. V was pared by 4 bases and J by 2 bases, with 8 bases of the junction left unmatched. Germline loops: CDR1 SGHRS, CDR2 YFSETQ. The CDR3 sequence: CASSRKGLAGLQETQYF. The CDR3 DNA reads TGCGCCAGCAGCAGGAAGGGACTAGCGGGATTGCAAGAGACCCAGTACTTC. Based on the CDR3 plus reference TRBV5-1 and TRBJ2-5, the full variable domain is KAGVTQTPRYLIKTRGQQVTLSCSPISGHRSVSWYQQTPGQGLQFLFEYFSETQRNKGNFPGRFSGRQFSNSRSEMNVSTLELGDSALYLCASSRKGLAGLQETQYFGPGTRLLVL.

Notes on this clonotype: A much larger clone lies a single base off, so this may be a read error. The chain couples TRBV7-2 to TRBJ2-7, with 9 bases that match TRBD1. CDR3 size: 14 residues. Germline CDR1 SGHTA, CDR2 FQGNSA. V was clipped by 4 bases and J by 2 bases; unmatched bases: 3. CDR3 in DNA: TGTGCCAGCAGCTCTCGGACAGGGGCCTACGAGCAGTACTTC. Its protein is CASSSRTGAYEQYF.